The entry below gives a single TCR beta chain sequence along with its context. Its antigen is as yet unknown. CDR1 is SGHRS and CDR2 is YFSETQ in the germline V gene. The trim removed 3 bases at V and 2 bases at J, leaving 5 bases unmatched. This CDR3 comprises 17 residues. Exclusion of patients followed from uncontrolled infection, other autoimmune disease, pregnancy or lactation. The source of the PBMCs was around 9 ml of fresh peripheral blood. This record belongs to a study of T cells in Graves' hyperthyroidism and ophthalmopathy. Study results and limitations: Most clonotypes expanded in the thyroid (above 0.001) were also present in blood.

Amplification targeted TCR beta CDR3 regions from RNA transcripts. The TCR CDR3 was amplified in a first-round RT-PCR using the HTBI primer set. TCRdb re-called the multiplex PCR reads with MiXCR, one entry per CDR3 protein. Of about 420,000 distinct CDR3 sequences in the sample, 15% to 18% were seen once. Sequencing used blood. The TCR was taken from a woman aged 18-35 years with Graves' hyperthyroidism. This chain uses TRBV5-1 with TRBJ2-5; 15 bases agree with TRBD2. CDR3 DNA: TGCGCCAGCAGCTGGACTAGCGGGGGGGCCCAGCAAGAGACCCAGTACTTC. Translated, it gives CASSWTSGGAQQETQYF.